This T cell receptor (beta chain) was retrieved from a study of cytomegalovirus exposure and HLA in healthy donors. The PCR made use of 60 Vbeta and 13 Jbeta primers. The method was immunoSEQ multiplex PCR; TCRdb's version includes in-frame clones alone and lacks a portion of them. The data contain some 110,000 clones, 76% of them singletons. The receptor's source is a man in his forties or fifties in good health and CMV-seropositive. Material for sequencing was PBMCs.

The CDR3 sequence: CAGDRGMNTEAFF. The CDR3 DNA reads as TGTGCTGGGGACAGGGGGATGAACACTGAAGCTTTCTTT. The rearrangement joins TRBV30 to TRBJ1-1; 11 nucleotides agree with TRBD1. The V gene's germline CDR1 is GTSNPN and CDR2 SVGIG (reference sequence). The CDR3 loop spans 13 amino acids.